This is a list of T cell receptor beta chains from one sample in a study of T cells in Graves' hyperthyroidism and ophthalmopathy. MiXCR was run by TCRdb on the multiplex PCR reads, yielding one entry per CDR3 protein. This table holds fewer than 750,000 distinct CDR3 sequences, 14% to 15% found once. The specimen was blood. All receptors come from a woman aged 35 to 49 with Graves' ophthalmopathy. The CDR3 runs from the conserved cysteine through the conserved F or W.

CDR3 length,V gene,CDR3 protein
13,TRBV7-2,CASSLLAGAEQYF
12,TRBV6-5,CASSYSAREAFF
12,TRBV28,CASSDLPTDSSF
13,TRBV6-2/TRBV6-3,CASSNGYSYEQYF
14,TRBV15,CATSPGQDTYEQYF
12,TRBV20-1,CSARHSGNTIYF
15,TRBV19,CASSIGPDKTYEQYF
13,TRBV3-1,CATERGGYNEQFF
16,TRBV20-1,CSARDLRARSYNEQFF
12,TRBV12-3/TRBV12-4,CASTSGSQPQHF
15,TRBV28,CASSIYRIFGNTIYF
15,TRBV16,CASSQNQALQETQYF
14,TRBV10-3,CAISESKSNQPQHF
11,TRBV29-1,CSVAQPPRAFF
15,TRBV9,CASSVGREKSYEQYF
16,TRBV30,CAWSLGTGGNGNTIYF
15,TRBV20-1,CSARDIQASNQPQHF
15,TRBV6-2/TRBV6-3,CTSSYYPGRNTEAFF
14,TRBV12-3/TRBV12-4,CASRTQGTAETQYF
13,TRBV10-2,CASSGWDSNEQYF
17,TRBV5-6,CATPPRGPGLAGPEQYF
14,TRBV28,CASNPNGREGEQYF
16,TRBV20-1,CSASRVASGRGETQYF
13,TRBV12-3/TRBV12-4,CASLISTAETQYF
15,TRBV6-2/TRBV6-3,CASSYSRGRGYEQYF
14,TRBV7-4,CASCPTRPPYEQYF
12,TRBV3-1,CASSQAKETQYF
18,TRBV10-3,CAISEAQGLAGGNYEQYF
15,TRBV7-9,CASSSVQGAVYEQYF
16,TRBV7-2,CASSLAEGASNYGYTF
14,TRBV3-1,CASSQRPGAYGYTF